This T cell receptor (beta chain) originates from a study of OX40 agonist ivuxolimab in advanced cancers. Trimming removed 6 bases at V and 8 bases at J, with 13 bases between. CDR3 length: 12 residues. The germline V gene encodes CDR1 MNHEY and CDR2 SVGAGI. Study observations and caveats: Normalized T-cell clonal expansion was also low in a subset of nonresponders.

Of note for this clone: What it binds is unknown.

Sequencing was performed with immunoSEQ multiplex PCR; in TCRdb, only in-frame clones are kept and a portion is missing. In the table there are about 82,000 clones, around 78% of which are singletons. Patients with autoimmune history or systemic immunosuppression were excluded. Sequenced here: CD4+ or CD8+ T cells sorted from blood, sampled in a trial of the OX40 agonist ivuxolimab. This sequence joins TRBV6-5 and TRBJ1-2; D gene ambiguous. The sequence derives from an adult with an advanced solid tumor such as melanoma, head and neck, liver or kidney cancer. For the CDR3, the DNA is TGTGCCAGCAGCTCGAGTGGGCTGGGCTACACCTTC. Protein: CASSSSGLGYTF.